This is a list of T cell receptor beta chains from one sample in a study of Tregs in tolerant kidney transplant recipients. Data came from immunoSEQ multiplex PCR; TCRdb stores just in-frame clones and leaves some out. The data show roughly 120,000 clones, with 92% seen just once and approximately 0.62% held by the top ten. The sequenced sample was CD4+ T cells from blood. The receptors shown here come from a human donor in good health. The CDR3 runs from the conserved cysteine through the conserved F or W. D genes are given only for firm matches. Rows give clone size only sometimes, using once, few, many, or a class for an expanded clone.

len,d_gene,v_gene,abundance,j_gene,CDR3nt,CDR3aa
14,.,TRBV7-9,.,TRBJ1-2,TGTGCCAGCAGCTTAGTGGAGGGGCTGGATGGCTACACCTTC,CASSLVEGLDGYTF
13,.,TRBV30,once,TRBJ1-2,TGTGCCTGGGGGAGGGGCAGAGCCTGGGGCTACACCTTC,CAWGRGRAWGYTF
15,TRBD1,TRBV7-9,.,TRBJ1-6,TGTGCCAGCAGCTTGGTCGGGACAGGTAATTCACCCCTCCACTTT,CASSLVGTGNSPLHF
15,.,TRBV5-1,.,TRBJ2-3,TGCGCCAGCAGCGGTATAAGCCCATATGTCGATACGCAGTATTTT,CASSGISPYVDTQYF
18,TRBD1,TRBV27,once,TRBJ2-6,TGTGCCAGCAGTTTAGTAGGCAGGGGGCTATGGGGGGCCAACGTCCTGACTTTC,CASSLVGRGLWGANVLTF
13,.,TRBV19,few,TRBJ2-5,TGTGCCAGCTCGCCGGGACGACAAGAGACCCAGTACTTC,CASSPGRQETQYF
16,.,TRBV5-1,.,TRBJ2-6,TGCGCCAGCAGCTCACGACAGAGGTCTGGGGCCAACGTCCTGACTTTC,CASSSRQRSGANVLTF
13,.,TRBV29-1,few,TRBJ2-5,TGCAGCGCCTACAGGGATTGGAAGGAGACCCAGTACTTC,CSAYRDWKETQYF
16,.,TRBV28,.,TRBJ1-2,TGTGCCAGCAGTTTCGCTGCGGAGTGGGGACACTATGGCTACACCTTC,CASSFAAEWGHYGYTF
16,TRBD1,TRBV4-1,.,TRBJ1-4,TGCGCCAGCAGCCGGGACCCCGCCGGGACAGAGGAAAAACTGTTTTTT,CASSRDPAGTEEKLFF
17,TRBD1,TRBV19,.,TRBJ1-1,TGTGCCAGTAGTACCAGCCCGGGACAGGGACTGAACACTGAAGCTTTCTTT,CASSTSPGQGLNTEAFF
14,.,TRBV7-6,few,TRBJ2-3,TGTGCCAGCAGCTTACAACTCCGGGGTCAGACGCAGTATTTT,CASSLQLRGQTQYF
14,TRBD1,TRBV7-3,.,TRBJ1-2,TGTGCCAGCAGCCCCAGACAGGGGAACTATGGCTACACCTTC,CASSPRQGNYGYTF
14,TRBD1,TRBV2,.,TRBJ2-3,TGTGCCAGCAGTGCTGACAGGGGGCAAGATACGCAGTATTTT,CASSADRGQDTQYF
15,.,TRBV6-6,.,TRBJ1-6,TGTGCCAGCATCCATCCAGGGGTAATAGATTCACCCCTCCACTTT,CASIHPGVIDSPLHF
16,.,TRBV15,.,TRBJ2-6,TGTGCCACCAGCAGAAGGGGAGGCACTGGGGCCAACGTCCTGACTTTC,CATSRRGGTGANVLTF
14,TRBD1,TRBV19,.,TRBJ1-3,TGTGCCAGCCAATACGGGACAGCCGGAAACACCATATATTTT,CASQYGTAGNTIYF
13,.,TRBV29-1,.,TRBJ2-7,TGCAGCGTTGAACCGAATGGCTCCTACGAGCAGTACTTC,CSVEPNGSYEQYF
16,.,TRBV5-1,.,TRBJ2-7,TGCGCCAGCAGCTCCGGCGTTGTTGGCTTCTCCTACGAGCAGTACTTC,CASSSGVVGFSYEQYF
15,.,TRBV12-5,.,TRBJ1-1,TGTGCTAGTGGTTCGACTGACGGAGTGAACACTGAAGCTTTCTTT,CASGSTDGVNTEAFF
14,.,TRBV30,.,TRBJ1-1,TGTGCCTGGAGTCACGGCAGACTGAACACTGAAGCTTTCTTT,CAWSHGRLNTEAFF
12,.,TRBV19,.,TRBJ1-1,TGTGCCAGTAGTCAGGCGGGGTTTGAAGCTTTCTTT,CASSQAGFEAFF
14,TRBD1,TRBV9,.,TRBJ1-5,TGTGCCAGCAGCGTGGGGACAGGGGGACAGCCCCAGCATTTT,CASSVGTGGQPQHF
15,.,TRBV12-5,.,TRBJ2-7,TGTGCTAGTGGTTTGGGCGCCCAGGGAGGCTACGAGCAGTACTTC,CASGLGAQGGYEQYF
12,TRBD1,TRBV29-1,once,TRBJ2-5,TGCAGCGTCAAGGACAGGGGAGAGACCCAGTACTTC,CSVKDRGETQYF
18,TRBD2,TRBV15,.,TRBJ2-7,TGTGCCACCAGCAGAGATCCCGATGGGACTAGCGGCTCCTACGAGCAGTACTTC,CATSRDPDGTSGSYEQYF
16,.,TRBV6-1,.,TRBJ2-1,TGTGCCAGCAGTGAATATAAGGGCCTCTCCTACAATGAGCAGTTCTTC,CASSEYKGLSYNEQFF
14,.,TRBV5-1,.,TRBJ1-5,TGCGCCAGCAGCTTGGACAGCTTAAATCAGCCCCAGCATTTT,CASSLDSLNQPQHF
13,.,TRBV4-1,.,TRBJ2-3,TGCGCCAGCAGACGCCGAGGGAAGGATACGCAGTATTTT,CASRRRGKDTQYF
16,TRBD2,TRBV5-1,.,TRBJ2-1,TGCGCCAGCAGCTGGCCCCTAGCGGGAGGGCGCAATGAGCAGTTCTTC,CASSWPLAGGRNEQFF
17,TRBD1,TRBV30,.,TRBJ1-2,TGTGCCTGGAGTGTACGAAGTTTTGGGGACAGGGGGCTTGGCTACACCTTC,CAWSVRSFGDRGLGYTF
15,TRBD1,TRBV7-9,.,TRBJ1-4,TGTGCCAGCAGCTCCACAGGGGGCACTAATGAAAAACTGTTTTTT,CASSSTGGTNEKLFF
14,.,TRBV2,.,TRBJ1-5,TGTGCCAGCAGCAGAGGGGGGGCGGGTCAGCCCCAGCATTTT,CASSRGGAGQPQHF
16,TRBD2,TRBV6-1,.,TRBJ2-3,TGTGCCAGCAGTGAAGGGAGCGGGAGGGTTAAAGATACGCAGTATTTT,CASSEGSGRVKDTQYF
14,TRBD2,TRBV29-1,.,TRBJ2-1,TGCAGCGTTGTAGTACTAGCGACTTACAATGAGCAGTTCTTC,CSVVVLATYNEQFF
14,.,TRBV2,.,TRBJ1-2,TGTGCCAGCAGTGCACGGTCTGGAGGGTACGGCTACACCTTC,CASSARSGGYGYTF
15,.,TRBV5-1,once,TRBJ1-2,TGCGCCAGCAGCTTGGGAGTCCTCACAAAAAATGGCTACACCTTC,CASSLGVLTKNGYTF
17,TRBD2,TRBV5-1,.,TRBJ2-3,TGCGCCAGCAGCTTGGCCCGGACTAGCGGGACCACAGATACGCAGTATTTT,CASSLARTSGTTDTQYF
21,.,TRBV18,.,TRBJ2-1,TGTGCCAGCTCACCACAGCAGACTCAGACAGGCCGCCGGGGAAAGGGGAATGAGCAGTTCTTC,CASSPQQTQTGRRGKGNEQFF
15,TRBD1,TRBV5-1,.,TRBJ1-1,TGCGCCAGCAGCCCGGGACAGGGAACGAACACTGAAGCTTTCTTT,CASSPGQGTNTEAFF
15,.,TRBV5-1,.,TRBJ1-2,TGCGCCAGCAGCTTGGTGGGTGATAATAGGGGCGGCTACACCTTC,CASSLVGDNRGGYTF
15,TRBD1,TRBV5-1,.,TRBJ1-5,TGCGCCAGCAGCGAAACCGGGACAGGGCATCAGCCCCAGCATTTT,CASSETGTGHQPQHF
15,TRBD1,TRBV19,once,TRBJ2-3,TGTGCCAGTAGTACCCGGGACAGGCGATCAGATACGCAGTATTTT,CASSTRDRRSDTQYF
15,.,TRBV19,.,TRBJ1-5,TGTGCCAGCGAAAATGGGGGTTATAGCAATCAGCCCCAGCATTTT,CASENGGYSNQPQHF
13,TRBD1,TRBV14,.,TRBJ1-2,TGTGCCAGCAGCAACGGACAGGGAATAGGCTACACCTTC,CASSNGQGIGYTF
17,TRBD2,TRBV19,.,TRBJ2-1,TGTGCCAGTGGGGGACTAGCGGAGATAAGCTCCTACAATGAGCAGTTCTTC,CASGGLAEISSYNEQFF
14,TRBD1,TRBV2,.,TRBJ2-2,TGTGCCAGCAGTGGGGCAGGGGGCACCGGGGAGCTGTTTTTT,CASSGAGGTGELFF
16,TRBD2,TRBV18,.,TRBJ2-1,TGTGCCAGCTCACCAAGGTCAGCGGGGGGGAGAGATGAGCAGTTCTTC,CASSPRSAGGRDEQFF
14,TRBD1,TRBV9,.,TRBJ1-2,TGTGCCAGCAGCGAGACAGGGGCGTATAATGGCTACACCTTC,CASSETGAYNGYTF
15,TRBD2,TRBV9,.,TRBJ2-1,TGTGCCAGCAGCGGTCGAGCGGGAACCTACAATGAGCAGTTCTTC,CASSGRAGTYNEQFF
12,.,TRBV6-5,.,TRBJ1-1,TGTGCCAGTAACGGGGGAAACACTGAAGCTTTCTTT,CASNGGNTEAFF
15,.,TRBV6-6,.,TRBJ1-2,TGTGCCAGCAGTTCCCGGACAGAGACCTCCTATGGCTACACCTTC,CASSSRTETSYGYTF